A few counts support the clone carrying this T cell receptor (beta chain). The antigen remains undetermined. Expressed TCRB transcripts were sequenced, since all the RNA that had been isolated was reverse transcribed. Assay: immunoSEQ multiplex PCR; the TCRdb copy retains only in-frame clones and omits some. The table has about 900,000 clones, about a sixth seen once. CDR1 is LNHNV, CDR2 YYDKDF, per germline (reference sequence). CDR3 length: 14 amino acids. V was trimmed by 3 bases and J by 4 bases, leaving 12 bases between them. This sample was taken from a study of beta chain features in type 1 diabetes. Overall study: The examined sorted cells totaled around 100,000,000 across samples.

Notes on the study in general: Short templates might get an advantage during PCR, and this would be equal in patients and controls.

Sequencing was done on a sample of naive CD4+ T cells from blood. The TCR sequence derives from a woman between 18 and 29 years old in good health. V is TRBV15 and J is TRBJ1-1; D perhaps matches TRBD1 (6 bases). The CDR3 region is CATSSNRVGTEAFF. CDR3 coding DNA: TGTGCCACCAGCAGTAACAGGGTTGGCACTGAAGCTTTCTTT. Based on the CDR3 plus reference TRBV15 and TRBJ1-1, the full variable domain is DAMVIQNPRYQVTQFGKPVTLSCSQTLNHNVMYWYQQKSSQAPKLLFHYYDKDFNNEADTPDNFQSRRPNTSFCFLDIRSPGLGDTAMYLCATSSNRVGTEAFFGQGTRLTVV.